Shown below are 19 T cell receptor beta chains from a single sample sequenced in a study of preoperative IRX-2 immunotherapy in early breast cancer. Treatment indicated: preoperative locoregional IRX-2 cytokine immunotherapy. The assay was immunoSEQ multiplex PCR, and TCRdb's table has in-frame clones only and misses some. The sample consists of about 43,000 clones, about 95% of them appearing once. The sequencing here drew on tumor tissue, taken after IRX-2 immunotherapy. These receptor sequences come from a human donor with breast cancer.

This chain joins TRBV28 and TRBJ2-3, with 8 bases matching TRBD1. The CDR3 has 16 amino acids. Germline V gene lookup returns CDR1 MDHEN and CDR2 SYDVKM. J was trimmed by 1 base and V by 6 bases; bases with no gene match: 9. In DNA form, the CDR3 reads TGTGCCAGCAGACACGACAGGGGATGGGGCACAGATACGCAGTATTTT. As protein: CASRHDRGWGTDTQYF.

The CDR3 DNA is TGTGCCAGCAGCCCAAAAAGGGCAGGGCGATGGGTTAACACCGGGGAGCTGTTTTTT. Protein sequence: CASSPKRAGRWVNTGELFF. The V and J genes are TRBV7-8 and TRBJ2-2; D may be TRBD1 (5 bases). The CDR3 sequence is 19 residues long. V was pared by 5 bases and J by 2 bases, with 24 bases between. Germline lookup yields CDR1 SGHVS and CDR2 FQNEAQ.

This clone was seen once. The chain couples TRBV6-1 to TRBJ2-2; 10 positions match TRBD2. Germline V gene data show CDR1 as MNHNS and CDR2 as SASEGT. The CDR3 has 16 residues. V lost 2 bases to trimming and J lost 8 bases; unmatched junction nucleotides: 8. The CDR3 region has the DNA TGTGCCAGCAGTGAATTCCTTAGCGGGAGGTCTGGGGAGCTGTTTTTT. Residues: CASSEFLSGRSGELFF.

This CDR3 is CASSLNGVGFEQFF. CDR3 in DNA: TGCGCCAGCAGCTTGAATGGTGTCGGTTTTGAGCAGTTCTTC. This chain connects TRBV5-1 to TRBJ2-1; D is unclear. CDR3 length equals 14 residues. CDR1 is SGHRS and CDR2 is YFSETQ in the germline V gene. V gave up 1 base and J gave up 9 bases, with 14 bases separating them.

The chain employs TRBV28 and TRBJ2-7, with D possibly being TRBD1 (5 bases). The germline CDR1 and CDR2 sequences are MDHEN and SYDVKM. The ends were cut back, 6 bases at V and 4 bases at J, with 16 bases in the middle. The CDR3 sequence is 14 residues long. CDR3 in DNA: TGTGCCAGCAGCCCCTCCGTAAGGGGTTACGAGCAGTACTTC. It yields the protein CASSPSVRGYEQYF.

The J gene is TRBJ1-5, the V gene TRBV10-1; 7 nucleotides match TRBD1. V was pared by 6 bases and J by 8 bases, with 10 bases of the junction left unmatched. The CDR3 has 14 amino acids. The germline gives CDR1 WNHNN, CDR2 SYGVQD (reference sequence). This chain's CDR3 is CASRADRAFEPQHF. Here the CDR3 DNA reads TGCGCCAGCAGGGCTGACAGGGCGTTTGAGCCCCAGCATTTT.

This clone is a singleton in its sample. V and J are TRBV5-1 and TRBJ1-1; possible D gene TRBD1, 5 bases. V lost 3 bases to trimming and J lost 0 bases, with 9 bases between them. Germline CDR1 and CDR2: SGHRS and YFSETQ. The CDR3 length is 14 residues. The CDR3 nucleotides are TGCGCCAGCAGCTCGCAGGGCATGAACACTGAAGCTTTCTTT. Its protein is CASSSQGMNTEAFF.

This chain links TRBV28 with TRBJ1-2; 7 positions match TRBD1. With 1 base clipped from V and 7 bases from J, the junction kept 6 bases outside the gene matches. This CDR3 has 14 amino acids. CDR1 is MDHEN, CDR2 SYDVKM, per germline. CDR3 in amino acids: CASSLSGTVGGYTF. CDR3 DNA sequence: TGTGCCAGCAGTTTATCAGGGACAGTTGGTGGCTACACCTTC.

The V gene is TRBV4-1, the J gene TRBJ2-5; 13 positions agree with TRBD2. Germline-derived CDR1 and CDR2 are MGHRA and YSYEKL. The CDR3 loop spans 18 amino acids. V lost 0 bases and J lost 4; bases outside the gene matches: 8. This CDR3 reads CASSQDGTSGGARETQYF. The CDR3 bases are TGCGCCAGCAGCCAAGATGGCACTAGCGGGGGGGCCCGAGAGACCCAGTACTTC.

The CDR3 DNA is TGTGCCAGCAGTGATCTTTGGGGAAGCCCCAGCTCCTACAATGAGCAGTTCTTC. Its protein product is CASSDLWGSPSSYNEQFF. The gene calls are TRBV25-1 and TRBJ2-1; the D is unclear. Trimming took off 3 bases at V and 0 bases at J, with 18 bases between the two ends. The CDR3 has 18 residues. Germline assignment: CDR1 MGHDK and CDR2 SYGVNS.

The chain employs TRBV7-3 and TRBJ2-3; D ambiguous. The germline V and J ends were trimmed by 8 bases and 8 bases, with 20 bases remaining between them. The CDR3 consists of 14 residues. Germline CDR1 SGHTA, CDR2 FQGTGA. In DNA form, the CDR3 reads TGTGCCAGCGCGGCGGCTGCTGCGAGTGGTACGCAGTATTTT. It yields the protein CASAAAAASGTQYF.

The chain links TRBV6-6 to TRBJ2-3; 8 bases agree with TRBD2. Germline V gene sequence: CDR1 MNHNY, CDR2 SVGAGI (reference sequence). Trimming cost V 6 bases and J 6 bases; bases outside gene matches: 8. The CDR3 has 14 residues. In DNA, the CDR3 is TGTGCCAGCAGGTCGAGCGGGGGCTCCGATACGCAGTATTTT. Encoded protein: CASRSSGGSDTQYF.

This chain connects TRBV28 to TRBJ1-2; D is undetermined. The CDR3 is 12 residues long. Germline loops: CDR1 MDHEN, CDR2 SYDVKM. V was clipped by 5 bases and J by 4 bases, with 8 bases between them. In DNA, the CDR3 is TGTGCCAGCAGTCTCGATTCCTATGGCTACACCTTC. As protein: CASSLDSYGYTF.

The chain joins TRBV9 to TRBJ2-7, with TRBD2 matching 9 bases. With 3 bases clipped from V and 2 bases from J, the junction kept 6 bases outside the gene matches. Looked up from germline, CDR1 is SGDLS and CDR2 is YYNGEE. This CDR3 is 15 amino acids long. CDR3 nucleotide sequence: TGTGCCAGCAGCGAGGGGCGGGGGGGAACCTACGAGCAGTACTTC. It is translated as CASSEGRGGTYEQYF.

V and J are TRBV5-1 and TRBJ1-1, with D unclear. Germline V gene lookup returns CDR1 SGHRS and CDR2 YFSETQ. Trimming left V 1 base short and J 3 bases short, with 10 bases between. The CDR3 is made up of 14 amino acids. The CDR3 protein is CASSLLGRDTEAFF. The CDR3, as DNA: TGCGCCAGCAGCTTGTTGGGTCGGGACACTGAAGCTTTCTTT.

The chain has TRBV6-4 and TRBJ2-7, with unresolved D. V was shortened by 1 base and J by 7 bases, with 14 bases between the two germline ends. Per the germline V gene, CDR1 is MRHNA and CDR2 is SNTAGT. The CDR3 loop spans 14 amino acids. The CDR3 DNA reads as TGTGCCAGCAGTGACTTCTTGGGTAGTCTTGAGCAGTACTTC. Translation gives CASSDFLGSLEQYF.

J is TRBJ2-5 and V is TRBV5-1, with a tentative D call TRBD1 (6 bases). Germline CDR1 is SGHRS and CDR2 is YFSETQ. The CDR3 covers 15 residues. V lost 1 base, J lost 5 bases, and 15 bases lay in between. Here the CDR3 reads CASSLTGTRGETQYF. The CDR3 DNA reads as TGCGCCAGCAGCTTGACGGGCACAAGGGGGGAGACCCAGTACTTC. The full variable domain, with the rest looked up from reference TRBV5-1 and TRBJ2-5, is KAGVTQTPRYLIKTRGQQVTLSCSPISGHRSVSWYQQTPGQGLQFLFEYFSETQRNKGNFPGRFSGRQFSNSRSEMNVSTLELGDSALYLCASSLTGTRGETQYFGPGTRLLVL.

This chain uses TRBV6-5 with TRBJ1-6, with D hard to call. Germline V gene lookup returns CDR1 MNHEY and CDR2 SVGAGI. The germline V and J ends were trimmed by 0 bases and 2 bases, with 8 bases remaining between them. The CDR3 covers 16 residues. CDR3 loop: CASSYSGGTYNSPLHF. CDR3 coding DNA: TGTGCCAGCAGTTACTCAGGAGGAACCTATAATTCACCCCTCCACTTT.

The chain has TRBV4-1 and TRBJ1-4; 7 positions agree with TRBD1. V lost 6 bases, J lost 6 bases, and 13 bases stayed unmatched. CDR3 length equals 16 residues. The germline V gene encodes CDR1 MGHRA and CDR2 YSYEKL. The CDR3 is CASSSPLGQGDEKLFF. CDR3 bases: TGCGCCAGCAGTTCACCTCTCGGGCAGGGGGATGAAAAACTGTTTTTT.